This T cell receptor (beta chain) comes out of a study of cytotoxic CD8 clonotypes in ibrutinib-treated CLL. Findings and caveats of the study: At progression, clonality fell back toward baseline after rising at ibrutinib response. Private clonotypes, not public ones, expanded at ibrutinib response.

Clones were read by immunoSEQ multiplex PCR, and TCRdb kept only the in-frame ones, dropping some. This sample has over 40,000 clones, with roughly 85% found just once. Points on this clone: The antigen is undetermined.

This receptor was identified in a human donor with chronic lymphocytic leukemia. Sequenced material: PBMCs, taken after 24 months of ibrutinib treatment.

The CDR3 DNA reads TGTGCCAGCAGCGGAGGACTAGCGGGAGGCAATGAGCAGTTCTTC. This sequence encodes CASSGGLAGGNEQFF. The J gene is TRBJ2-1, the V gene TRBV9, with 14 positions matching TRBD2. The V gene's germline CDR1 is SGDLS and CDR2 YYNGEE. The CDR3 has 15 residues. Unmatched junction bases numbered 2, after V lost 3 bases and J lost 6 bases.